These T cell receptor beta chains were read from a single sample in a study of T cell responses to AZD1222 COVID-19 vaccine. The data were produced by immunoSEQ multiplex PCR, yet TCRdb's version contains in-frame clones alone and is incomplete. Counted here are around 180,000 clones, approximately 87% occurring once; the ten biggest clones make up approximately 2.7%. The material was peripheral blood, obtained on day 0 of MenACWY control vaccination. The origin of the receptors is an adult in good health. Both conserved end residues are part of each CDR3. Each record gives: J gene, clone size, V gene, D gene, CDR3 DNA, CDR3 protein. D genes are given only for firm matches. Not all rows give a size; the values are once, few, many and, for expanded clones, a class.

TRBJ2-5	NA	TRBV4-1	NA	TGCGCCAGCAGCCAAGACGCTTCTGGATATCAAGAGACCCAGTACTTC	CASSQDASGYQETQYF
TRBJ1-2	NA	TRBV5-4	NA	TGTGCCAGCAGCCCCATTCTTAACTATGGCTACACCTTC	CASSPILNYGYTF
TRBJ2-1	NA	TRBV6-7	TRBD2	TGTGCCAGCAGTTTACTCCCCGTACTAGCGGGGGGGCTTTTCGGGCAGTTCTTC	CASSLLPVLAGGLFGQFF
TRBJ1-2	NA	TRBV2	NA	TGTGCCAGCAGTGTTCAACTCGGAACTAACTATGGCTACACCTTC	CASSVQLGTNYGYTF
TRBJ1-5	NA	TRBV2	NA	TGTGCCAGCAGTGAAATTATTCAGCCCCAGCATTTT	CASSEIIQPQHF
TRBJ2-1	NA	TRBV27	NA	TGTGCCAGCAGTTTGCGGGGATCCAATGAGCAGTTCTTC	CASSLRGSNEQFF
TRBJ2-5	NA	TRBV24-1	TRBD1	TGTGCCACCAGTGATTCCACCGCCGGGACAGGGGGGGAGACCCAGTACTTC	CATSDSTAGTGGETQYF
TRBJ2-1	NA	TRBV5-4	NA	TGTGCCATTTCCAGCTACAGGGTTGGCCTTGTGCTTGGTGAGCAGTTCTTC	CAISSYRVGLVLGEQFF
TRBJ1-1	NA	TRBV7-3	NA	TGTGCCAGCAGCCCCACGGGGCGGGGTGGCACTGAAGCTTTCTTT	CASSPTGRGGTEAFF
TRBJ2-7	NA	TRBV5-8	TRBD2	TGTGCCAGCAGCGTGGGGACTAGCGGGATAAACGAGCAGTACTTC	CASSVGTSGINEQYF
TRBJ1-3	NA	TRBV12-5	NA	TGTGCTAGTGGTTGGCAACTGAACGAGGGGGACTCTGGAAACACCATATATTTT	CASGWQLNEGDSGNTIYF
TRBJ1-3	NA	TRBV18	TRBD1	TGTGCCAGCTCACTCGACAGGGCTGGAAACACCATATATTTT	CASSLDRAGNTIYF
TRBJ2-1	NA	TRBV19	NA	TGTGCCACCGGGACGCACGCAGAGCAGTTCTTC	CATGTHAEQFF
TRBJ2-7	NA	TRBV28	TRBD1	TGTGCCAGCAGTTTATCGCCAGGGGGCGAGGGTGAGCAGTACTTC	CASSLSPGGEGEQYF
TRBJ2-7	few	TRBV30	TRBD1	TGTGCCTGGAGTGACTCGGACAGGGCTTTCTCCGAGCAGTACTTC	CAWSDSDRAFSEQYF
TRBJ1-4	NA	TRBV4-1	TRBD1	TGCGCCAGCAGCCGTGGACAGGGGCCGATTAATGAAAAACTGTTTTTT	CASSRGQGPINEKLFF
TRBJ1-2	NA	TRBV18	NA	TGTGCCAGCTCACACGCGGAGCTCAACTATGGCTACACCTTC	CASSHAELNYGYTF
TRBJ2-3	NA	TRBV10-3	NA	TGTGCCATCAGTGAATTTTTACAGCAAACTAGCACAGATACGCAGTATTTT	CAISEFLQQTSTDTQYF
TRBJ1-1	NA	TRBV7-7	NA	TGTGCCAGCAGCGAACTTCTGAACACTGAAGCTTTCTTT	CASSELLNTEAFF
TRBJ2-2	NA	TRBV11-1	NA	TGTGCCAGCAGCTTAGGGGACACCGGGAGACCCGGGGAGCTGTTTTTT	CASSLGDTGRPGELFF
TRBJ1-6	once	TRBV4-3	NA	TGCGCCAGCAGCCAAGGGGCTCCAAATTCACCCCTCCACTTT	CASSQGAPNSPLHF
TRBJ1-2	once	TRBV4-1	NA	TGCGCCAGCAGCCCCGACTGGTCTGGCTACACCTTC	CASSPDWSGYTF
TRBJ2-7	NA	TRBV5-4	TRBD2	TGTGCCAGCAGCTTGGGGTCAGCGGGAGGGCTTACCTACGAGCAGTACTTC	CASSLGSAGGLTYEQYF
TRBJ2-1	NA	TRBV5-1	TRBD2	TGCGCCAGCAGCCCAGCTAGCGGGCTCTACAATGAGCAGTTCTTC	CASSPASGLYNEQFF
TRBJ1-1	NA	TRBV29-1	NA	TGCAGCGTTGAAAGGGGGGGGAACACTGAAGCTTTCTTT	CSVERGGNTEAFF
TRBJ2-2	NA	TRBV5-6	NA	TGTGCCAGCAGCTTAACAGGGACCGGGGAGCTGTTTTTT	CASSLTGTGELFF
TRBJ1-2	NA	TRBV9	NA	TGTGCCAGCAGCGTAGAACAGGGTAACTATGGCTACACCTTC	CASSVEQGNYGYTF
TRBJ2-7	NA	TRBV7-9	NA	TGTGCCAGCAGCTCCACGAGGAGGGGGTCCTACGAGCAGTACTTC	CASSSTRRGSYEQYF
TRBJ1-1	NA	TRBV25-1	NA	TGTGCCAGCAGTGTAGACGGGGGCGTTTTTGAAGCTTTCTTT	CASSVDGGVFEAFF
TRBJ1-2	NA	TRBV18	NA	TGTGCCAGCTCACCTCCTGGGGACTATGGCTACACCTTC	CASSPPGDYGYTF
TRBJ2-2	NA	TRBV4-3	NA	TGCGCCAGCAGCCAAGAAATGGCGGGGGCCGTGAACACCGGGGAGCTGTTTTTT	CASSQEMAGAVNTGELFF
TRBJ2-4	NA	TRBV28	TRBD1	TGTGCCGGGTCCCCAGGGGGCCTAGCCAAAAACATTCAGTACTTC	CAGSPGGLAKNIQYF
TRBJ2-1	NA	TRBV4-2	NA	TGTGCCAGCAGCCAGGTCAATTCCTACAATGAGCAGTTCTTC	CASSQVNSYNEQFF
TRBJ1-6	NA	TRBV11-2	TRBD1	TGTGCCAGCAGGCAAACAGGGGGCTATAATTCACCCCTCCACTTT	CASRQTGGYNSPLHF
TRBJ1-2	NA	TRBV4-2	NA	TGTGCCAGCAGCCAAGCTTTGGGTCTCTACACCTTC	CASSQALGLYTF
TRBJ2-7	NA	TRBV28	TRBD1	TGTGCCAGCAGCCTGACAGGGCGCCCCTACGAGCAGTACTTC	CASSLTGRPYEQYF
TRBJ1-2	few	TRBV28	NA	TGTGCCAGCACCTATGGAGCTAACTATGGCTACACCTTC	CASTYGANYGYTF
TRBJ1-5	NA	TRBV12-3/TRBV12-4	NA	TGTGCCAGCAGTTCTGCCTTGGCCCAGCATTTT	CASSSALAQHF
TRBJ2-3	NA	TRBV19	TRBD2	TGTGCCAGTAGTATTAGGGAGGGACCCACAGATACGCAGTATTTT	CASSIREGPTDTQYF
TRBJ1-1	NA	TRBV5-6	TRBD1	TGTGCCAGCAGCCCCCCCGACAGGGCGAACACTGAAGCTTTCTTT	CASSPPDRANTEAFF
TRBJ2-2	NA	TRBV5-1	NA	TGCGCCAGCAGTGGGACCGGGGAGCTGTTTTTT	CASSGTGELFF
TRBJ2-7	NA	TRBV5-1	TRBD2	TGCGCCAGCAGTCCCGGGGGGAGGCAGTACTTC	CASSPGGRQYF
TRBJ2-7	NA	TRBV14	TRBD2	TGTGCCAGCAGCCAAGGAAGTCCAGCGGGAGTAGCATCCTACGAGCAGTACTTC	CASSQGSPAGVASYEQYF
TRBJ2-1	once	TRBV6-5	NA	TGTGCCAGCAGTTACTCGAACAGTGTCAATGAGCAGTTCTTC	CASSYSNSVNEQFF
TRBJ2-1	NA	TRBV19	TRBD1	TGTGCCAGCAGGCTGGACAGGGCTCCCTACAATGAGCAGTTCTTC	CASRLDRAPYNEQFF
TRBJ1-2	NA	TRBV23-1	NA	TGCGCCAGCAGCCAAGGGTACGGCTACACCTTC	CASSQGYGYTF
TRBJ2-5	NA	TRBV7-8	NA	TGTGCCAGCAGCCCCGGGACTGAAGAGACGAAGACCCAGTACTTC	CASSPGTEETKTQYF